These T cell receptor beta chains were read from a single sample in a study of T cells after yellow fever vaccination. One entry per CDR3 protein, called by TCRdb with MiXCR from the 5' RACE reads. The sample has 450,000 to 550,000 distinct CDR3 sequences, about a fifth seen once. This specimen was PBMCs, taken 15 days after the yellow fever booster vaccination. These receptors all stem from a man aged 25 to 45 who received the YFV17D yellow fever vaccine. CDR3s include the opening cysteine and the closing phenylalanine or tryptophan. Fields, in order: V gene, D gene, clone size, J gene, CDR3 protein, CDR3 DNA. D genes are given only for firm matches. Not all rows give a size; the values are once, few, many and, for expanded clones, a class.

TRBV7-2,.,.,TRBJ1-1,CASSVRGPTEAFF,TGTGCCAGCAGCGTAAGGGGACCCACTGAAGCTTTCTTT
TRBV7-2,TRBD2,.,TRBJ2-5,CASSLALGGGSTQYF,TGTGCCAGCAGCTTAGCGCTCGGTGGCGGGAGTACCCAGTACTTC
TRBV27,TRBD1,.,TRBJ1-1,CASSSHRGPLAFF,TGTGCCAGCAGTTCCCACAGGGGTCCTTTAGCTTTCTTT
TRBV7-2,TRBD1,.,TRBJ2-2,CASRTTGQGFPGELFF,TGTGCCAGCAGGACCACGGGACAGGGATTCCCCGGGGAGCTGTTTTTT
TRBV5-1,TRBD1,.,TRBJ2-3,CASVGQGDTQYF,TGCGCCAGTGTGGGACAGGGTGATACGCAGTATTTT
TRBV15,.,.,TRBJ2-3,CATSREWGGQDSTDTQYF,TGTGCCACCAGCAGAGAGTGGGGTGGGCAGGATAGCACAGATACGCAGTATTTT
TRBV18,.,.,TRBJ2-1,CASSPPAGQTGLLEQFF,TGTGCCAGCTCACCACCGGCCGGGCAAACAGGCCTCCTTGAGCAGTTCTTC
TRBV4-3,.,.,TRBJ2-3,CASSQEHRVTDTQYF,TGCGCCAGCAGCCAAGAGCACAGGGTCACAGATACGCAGTATTTT
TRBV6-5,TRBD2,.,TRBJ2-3,CASSYAGGTSGSADTQYF,TGTGCCAGCAGTTATGCGGGTGGGACTAGCGGGAGTGCAGATACGCAGTATTTT
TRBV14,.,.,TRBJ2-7,CASSPRIFYEQYF,TGTGCCAGCAGCCCCCGGATTTTCTACGAGCAGTACTTC
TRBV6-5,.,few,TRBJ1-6,CASSSPRGEASTLHF,TGTGCCAGCAGCTCCCCGAGGGGCGAGGCTTCGACCCTCCACTTT